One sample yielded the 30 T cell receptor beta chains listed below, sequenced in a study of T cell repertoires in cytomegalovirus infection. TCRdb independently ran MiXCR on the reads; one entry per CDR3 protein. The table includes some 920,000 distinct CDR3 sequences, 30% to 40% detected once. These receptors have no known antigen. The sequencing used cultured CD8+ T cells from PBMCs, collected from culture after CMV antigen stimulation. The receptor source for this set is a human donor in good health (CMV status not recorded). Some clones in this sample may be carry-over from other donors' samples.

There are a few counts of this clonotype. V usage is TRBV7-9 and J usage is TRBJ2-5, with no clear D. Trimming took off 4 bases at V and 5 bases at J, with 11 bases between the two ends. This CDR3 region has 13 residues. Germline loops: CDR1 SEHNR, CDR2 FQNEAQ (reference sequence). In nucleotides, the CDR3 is TGTGCCAGCAGCTGGATAGTAGGGGAGACCCAGTACTTC. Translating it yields CASSWIVGETQYF.

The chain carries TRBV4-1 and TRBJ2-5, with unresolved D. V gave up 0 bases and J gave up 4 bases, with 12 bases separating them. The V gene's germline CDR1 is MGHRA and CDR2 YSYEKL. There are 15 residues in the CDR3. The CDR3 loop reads CASSQELRRPETQYF. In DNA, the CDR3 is TGCGCCAGCAGCCAAGAATTAAGGCGGCCAGAGACCCAGTACTTC.

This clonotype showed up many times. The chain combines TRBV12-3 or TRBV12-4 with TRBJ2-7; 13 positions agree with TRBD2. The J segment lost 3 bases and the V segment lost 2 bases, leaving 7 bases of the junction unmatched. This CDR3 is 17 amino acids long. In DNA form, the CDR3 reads TGTGCCAGCAGTTTATCCCGACTAGCGGGGGGTTACTACGAGCAGTACTTC. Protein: CASSLSRLAGGYYEQYF.

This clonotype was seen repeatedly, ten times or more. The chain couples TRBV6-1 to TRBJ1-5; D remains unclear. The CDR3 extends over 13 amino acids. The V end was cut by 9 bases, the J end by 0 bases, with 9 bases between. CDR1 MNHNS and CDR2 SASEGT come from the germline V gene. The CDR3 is CASQKYSNQPQHF. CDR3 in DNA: TGTGCCAGTCAAAAATATAGCAATCAGCCCCAGCATTTT.

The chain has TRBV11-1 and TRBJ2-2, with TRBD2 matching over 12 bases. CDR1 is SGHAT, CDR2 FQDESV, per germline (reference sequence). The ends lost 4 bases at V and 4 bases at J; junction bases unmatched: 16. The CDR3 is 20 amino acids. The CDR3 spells CASSSVGILAGGPATGELFF. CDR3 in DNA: TGTGCCAGCAGCTCAGTCGGGATCCTAGCGGGGGGGCCTGCCACCGGGGAGCTGTTTTTT.

As DNA, the CDR3 is TGTGCCAGCAGCGGCGGGACTAGCGCCACCGGGGAGCTGTTTTTT. It is translated as CASSGGTSATGELFF. The J gene is TRBJ2-2, the V gene TRBV13, with 10 bases that match TRBD2. Germline V gives CDR1 PRHDT, CDR2 FYEKMQ (reference sequence). This CDR3 is built from 15 residues. V shed 5 bases, J shed 4 bases, and the junction held 4 bases outside the gene matches.

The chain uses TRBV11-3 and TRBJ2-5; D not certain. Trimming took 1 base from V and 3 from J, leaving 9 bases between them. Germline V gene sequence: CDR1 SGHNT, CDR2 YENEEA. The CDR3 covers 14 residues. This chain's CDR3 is CASSLVGREETQYF. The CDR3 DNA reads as TGTGCCAGCAGCTTAGTGGGCAGAGAAGAGACCCAGTACTTC.

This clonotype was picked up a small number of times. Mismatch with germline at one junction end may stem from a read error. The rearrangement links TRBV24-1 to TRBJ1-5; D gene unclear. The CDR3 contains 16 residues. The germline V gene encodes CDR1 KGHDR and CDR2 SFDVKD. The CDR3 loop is CATSALQRVSNQPQHF. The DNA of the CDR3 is TGTGCCACCAGTGCTTTGCAAAGGGTGAGCAATCAGCCCCAGCATTTT.

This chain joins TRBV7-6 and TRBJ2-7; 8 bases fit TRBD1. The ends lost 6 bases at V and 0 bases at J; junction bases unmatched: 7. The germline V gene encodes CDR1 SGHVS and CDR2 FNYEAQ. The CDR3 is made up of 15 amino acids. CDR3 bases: TGTGCCAGCAGTCCCGGACAGGGCATCTCCTACGAGCAGTACTTC. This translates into CASSPGQGISYEQYF.

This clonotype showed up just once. DNA of the CDR3: TGTGCCAGCAGTACCGGCGGGACAGGGGTTTCCTATGGCTACACCTTC. Translated, it gives CASSTGGTGVSYGYTF. V usage is TRBV12-3 or TRBV12-4 and J usage is TRBJ1-2; TRBD1 aligns across 10 bases. The CDR3 runs to 16 residues. Trimming at V came to 5 bases and at J to 4 bases, leaving 10 bases not matched to a gene.

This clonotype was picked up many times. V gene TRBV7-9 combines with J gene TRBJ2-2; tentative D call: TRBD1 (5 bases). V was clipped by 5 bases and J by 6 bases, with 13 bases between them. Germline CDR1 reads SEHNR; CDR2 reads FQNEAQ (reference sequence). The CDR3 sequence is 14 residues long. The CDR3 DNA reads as TGTGCCAGCAGCGGCCCCCTGACAGCCGGGGAGCTGTTTTTT. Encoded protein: CASSGPLTAGELFF.

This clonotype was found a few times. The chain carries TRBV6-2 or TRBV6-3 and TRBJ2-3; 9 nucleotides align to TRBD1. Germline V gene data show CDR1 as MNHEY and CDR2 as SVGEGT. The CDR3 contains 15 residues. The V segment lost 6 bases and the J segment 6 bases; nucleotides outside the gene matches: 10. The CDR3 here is CASSLGTGSGDTQYF. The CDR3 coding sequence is TGTGCCAGCAGCCTCGGGACAGGGTCTGGGGATACGCAGTATTTT.

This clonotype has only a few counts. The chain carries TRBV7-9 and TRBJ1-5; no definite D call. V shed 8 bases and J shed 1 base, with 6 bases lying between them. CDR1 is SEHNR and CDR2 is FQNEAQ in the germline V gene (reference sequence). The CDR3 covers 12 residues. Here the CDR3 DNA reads TGTGCCAGCGCGGACAGCAATCAGCCCCAGCATTTT. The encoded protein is CASADSNQPQHF.

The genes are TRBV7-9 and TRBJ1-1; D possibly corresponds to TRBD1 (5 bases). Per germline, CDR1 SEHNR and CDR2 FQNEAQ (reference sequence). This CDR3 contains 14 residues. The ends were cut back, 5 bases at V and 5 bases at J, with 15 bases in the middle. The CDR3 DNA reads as TGTGCCAGCAGCCTCAGGGTCCAGGCGACTGAAGCTTTCTTT. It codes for CASSLRVQATEAFF.

CDR3 nucleotides: TGTGCCAGCATCAACTGGGATTCACCCCTCCACTTT. Protein: CASINWDSPLHF. The chain combines TRBV2 with TRBJ1-6; no definite D call. The CDR3 runs 12 residues. Trimming took 7 bases from V and 8 from J, leaving 9 bases between them. CDR1 and CDR2 (germline): SNHLY, FYNNEI.

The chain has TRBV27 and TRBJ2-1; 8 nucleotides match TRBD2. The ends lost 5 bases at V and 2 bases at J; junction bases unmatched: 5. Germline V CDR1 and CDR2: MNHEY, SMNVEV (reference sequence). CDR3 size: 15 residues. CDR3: CASSRGGTAYNEQFF. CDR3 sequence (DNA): TGTGCCAGCAGTCGCGGGGGGACCGCCTACAATGAGCAGTTCTTC.

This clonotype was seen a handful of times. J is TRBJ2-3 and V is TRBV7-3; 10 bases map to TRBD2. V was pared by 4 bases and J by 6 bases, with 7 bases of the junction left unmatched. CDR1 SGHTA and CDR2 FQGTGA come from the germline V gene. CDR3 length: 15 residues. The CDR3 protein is CASSSSGGAMDTQYF. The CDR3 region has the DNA TGTGCCAGCAGCTCAAGCGGGGGGGCCATGGATACGCAGTATTTT. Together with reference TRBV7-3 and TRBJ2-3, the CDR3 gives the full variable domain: GAGVSQTPSNKVTEKGKYVELRCDPISGHTALYWYRQSLGQGPEFLIYFQGTGAADDSGLPNDRFFAVRPEGSVSTLKIQRTERGDSAVYLCASSSSGGAMDTQYFGPGTRLTVL.

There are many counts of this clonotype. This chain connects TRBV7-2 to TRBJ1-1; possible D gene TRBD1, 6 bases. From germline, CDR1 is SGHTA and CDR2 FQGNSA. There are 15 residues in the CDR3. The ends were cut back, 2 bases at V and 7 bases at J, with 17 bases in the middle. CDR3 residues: CASSLNPDRILEAFF. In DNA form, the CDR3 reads TGTGCCAGCAGCTTAAACCCGGACAGAATACTTGAAGCTTTCTTT.

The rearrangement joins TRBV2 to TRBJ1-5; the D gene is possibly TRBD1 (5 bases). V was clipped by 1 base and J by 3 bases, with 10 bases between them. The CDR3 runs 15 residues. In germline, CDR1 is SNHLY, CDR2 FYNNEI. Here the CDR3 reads CASSEGGRNNQPQHF. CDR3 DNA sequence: TGTGCCAGCAGTGAAGGGGGACGGAACAATCAGCCCCAGCATTTT.

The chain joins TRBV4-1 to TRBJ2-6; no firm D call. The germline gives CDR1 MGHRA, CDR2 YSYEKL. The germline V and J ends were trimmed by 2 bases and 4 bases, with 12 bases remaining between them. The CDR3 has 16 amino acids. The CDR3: CASSQYLGFGANVLTF. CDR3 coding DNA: TGCGCCAGCAGCCAATATCTGGGCTTCGGGGCCAACGTCCTGACTTTC.

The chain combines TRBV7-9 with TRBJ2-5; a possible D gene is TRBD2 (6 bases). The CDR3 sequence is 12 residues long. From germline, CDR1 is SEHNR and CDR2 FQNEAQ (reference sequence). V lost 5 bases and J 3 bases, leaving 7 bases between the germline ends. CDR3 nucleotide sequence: TGTGCCAGCAGCGGGACTGAAGAGACCCAGTACTTC. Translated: CASSGTEETQYF.

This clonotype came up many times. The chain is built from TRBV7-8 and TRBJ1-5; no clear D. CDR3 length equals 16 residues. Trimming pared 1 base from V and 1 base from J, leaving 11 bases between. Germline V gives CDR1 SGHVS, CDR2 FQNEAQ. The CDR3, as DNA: TGTGCCAGCAGCTTAGTCGCAAGAGAGAGCAATCAGCCCCAGCATTTT. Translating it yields CASSLVARESNQPQHF.

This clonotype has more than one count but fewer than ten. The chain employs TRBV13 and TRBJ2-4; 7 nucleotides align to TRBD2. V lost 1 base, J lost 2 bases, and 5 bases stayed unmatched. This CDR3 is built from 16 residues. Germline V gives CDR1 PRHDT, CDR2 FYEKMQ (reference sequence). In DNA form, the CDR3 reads TGTGCCAGCAGCTTAGAAGCGGGGAGCCCCAAAAACATTCAGTACTTC. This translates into CASSLEAGSPKNIQYF. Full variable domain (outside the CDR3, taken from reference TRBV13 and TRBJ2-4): AAGVIQSPRHLIKEKRETATLKCYPIPRHDTVYWYQQGPGQDPQFLISFYEKMQSDKGSIPDRFSAQQFSDYHSELNMSSLELGDSALYFCASSLEAGSPKNIQYFGAGTRLSVL.

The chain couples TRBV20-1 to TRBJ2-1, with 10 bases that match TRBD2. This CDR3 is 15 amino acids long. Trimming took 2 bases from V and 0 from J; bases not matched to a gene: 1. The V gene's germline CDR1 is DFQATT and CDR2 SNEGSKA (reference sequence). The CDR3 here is CSARTSGDSYNEQFF. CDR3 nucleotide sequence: TGCAGTGCTAGAACTAGCGGGGACTCCTACAATGAGCAGTTCTTC.

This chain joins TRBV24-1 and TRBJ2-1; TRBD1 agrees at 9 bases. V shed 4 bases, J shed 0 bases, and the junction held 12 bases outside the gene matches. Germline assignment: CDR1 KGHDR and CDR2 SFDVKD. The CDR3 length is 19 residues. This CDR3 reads CATSDTGTGFRSSYNEQFF. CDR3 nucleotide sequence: TGTGCCACCAGTGACACCGGGACAGGGTTTCGAAGCTCCTACAATGAGCAGTTCTTC.

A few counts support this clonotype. The CDR3 is CASSQEITGGSTDTQYF. In nucleotides, the CDR3 is TGTGCCAGCAGCCAAGAAATCACGGGGGGGAGCACAGATACGCAGTATTTT. The genes are TRBV3-1 and TRBJ2-3; 8 positions agree with TRBD2. Germline CDR1 and CDR2: LGHDT and YNNKEL (reference sequence). The CDR3 runs 17 residues. The junction had 5 bases not matched to a gene; V was cut back by 0 bases and J by 0 bases.

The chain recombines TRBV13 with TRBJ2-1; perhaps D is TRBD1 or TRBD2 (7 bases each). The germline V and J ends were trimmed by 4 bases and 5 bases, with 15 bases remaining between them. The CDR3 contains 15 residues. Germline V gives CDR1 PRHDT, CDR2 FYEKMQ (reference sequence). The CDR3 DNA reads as TGTGCCAGCAGCTCCAGGGGGGGGTCTGACAATGAGCAGTTCTTC. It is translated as CASSSRGGSDNEQFF.

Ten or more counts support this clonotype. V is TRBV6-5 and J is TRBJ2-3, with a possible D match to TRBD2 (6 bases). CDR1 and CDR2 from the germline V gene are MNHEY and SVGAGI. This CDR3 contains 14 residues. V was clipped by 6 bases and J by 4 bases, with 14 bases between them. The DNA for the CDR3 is TGTGCCAGCAGCCCGGCCCCGGGAGCAGATACGCAGTATTTT. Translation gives CASSPAPGADTQYF.

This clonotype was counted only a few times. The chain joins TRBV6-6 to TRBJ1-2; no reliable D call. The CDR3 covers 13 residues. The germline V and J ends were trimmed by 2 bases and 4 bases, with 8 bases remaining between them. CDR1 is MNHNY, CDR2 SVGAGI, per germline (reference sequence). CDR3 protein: CASSYDGPYGYTF. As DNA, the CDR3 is TGTGCCAGCAGTTACGACGGGCCCTATGGCTACACCTTC.

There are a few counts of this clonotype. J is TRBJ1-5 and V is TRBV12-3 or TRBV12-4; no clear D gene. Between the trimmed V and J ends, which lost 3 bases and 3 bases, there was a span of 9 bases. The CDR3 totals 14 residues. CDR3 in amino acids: CASSFAQSNQPQHF. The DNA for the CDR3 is TGTGCCAGCAGTTTTGCCCAGTCCAATCAGCCCCAGCATTTT.